This T cell receptor (beta chain) was captured in a study of spatial heterogeneity in lung cancer. Findings and limits, study-wide: Tumors with more nonsynonymous mutations had more expanded intratumoral alpha and beta TCRs.

The sample's time point: sample taken at primary tumor resection. This clonotype was observed at least ten times. Its antigen remains unknown. CDR1 SQVTM and CDR2 ANQGSEA come from the germline V gene. Trimming left V 4 bases short and J 3 bases short, with 13 bases between. CDR3 length: 13 residues. A single record per CDR3 protein comes from TCRdb applying MiXCR to the 5' RACE reads. The sample yields about 21,000 distinct CDR3 sequences, 2.5% to 3% seen once. The receptor's source is a male donor with early-stage non-small cell lung cancer. Sequenced here: lung tumor tissue, sampled at surgery. This sequence joins TRBV29-1 and TRBJ2-7, with D hard to call. The CDR3 DNA is TGCAGCGTTGTATTTTGGACGGACTACGAGCAGTACTTC. Its translation: CSVVFWTDYEQYF.